This T cell receptor beta chain was recovered during a study of blood T cells in healthy people across ages. Broader study findings: Long-lived donors exceeded aged donors in naive CD4+ cells and diversity. With donor CMV status unknown, expanded clonotype changes were possibly confounded. In these data, TCR beta diversity tracked strongly with naive T cell percentage.

Points on this clonotype: What it binds is unknown.

A second PCR, run for roughly 7 to 11 cycles, used a sample-barcoded 5' primer plus a J-beta primer mix. In TCRdb, the 5' RACE reads were re-called with MiXCR into one record per CDR3 protein. Of about 1.4 million distinct CDR3 sequences listed, almost 60% are singletons. Collection of about 9.4 milliliters of peripheral blood was performed for each donor. CDR1 is SGHRS and CDR2 is YFSETQ in the germline V gene. This CDR3 region has 15 residues. The sequence was obtained from a man younger than 35 in good health. The material sequenced was blood. V gene TRBV5-1 combines with J gene TRBJ2-7; D remains unclear. The J call may be in error: the DNA end matches TRBJ2-5 better. The CDR3 loop reads CASSLVYGQRETQYF. The CDR3 DNA reads TGCGCCAGCAGCTTGGTGTACGGTCAAAGGGAGACCCAGTACTTC.